This TCR beta chain was observed in a study of cytomegalovirus exposure and HLA in healthy donors. Study-wide points: Researchers reportedly found TCR beta sequences accurately predicted most subjects' HLA-A and HLA-B alleles. A list of about 160 TCR beta chains associated with cytomegalovirus was given. Researchers had no immune exposure information except CMV serostatus available. The classifier reportedly diagnosed cytomegalovirus status with high specificity and sensitivity.

Both 60 Vbeta primers and 13 Jbeta primers went into the PCR. Repertoires were generated with immunoSEQ multiplex PCR, while TCRdb's copy carries only in-frame clones and drops some. The sample records under 130,000 clones, roughly 79% being singletons. Concerning this clone: Its antigen is unknown.

The clonotype comes from a man in his forties in good health and CMV-seronegative. Material: PBMCs.

The CDR3 is CASSLTPQGVEAFF. The DNA of the CDR3 is TGTGCCAGCAGTTTAACCCCACAGGGAGTTGAAGCTTTCTTT. The chain recombines TRBV6-5 with TRBJ1-1, with a possible D match to TRBD1 (6 bases). V was shortened by 4 bases and J by 7 bases, with 16 bases between the two germline ends. The CDR3 runs to 14 residues. Germline CDR1 reads MNHEY; CDR2 reads SVGAGI.